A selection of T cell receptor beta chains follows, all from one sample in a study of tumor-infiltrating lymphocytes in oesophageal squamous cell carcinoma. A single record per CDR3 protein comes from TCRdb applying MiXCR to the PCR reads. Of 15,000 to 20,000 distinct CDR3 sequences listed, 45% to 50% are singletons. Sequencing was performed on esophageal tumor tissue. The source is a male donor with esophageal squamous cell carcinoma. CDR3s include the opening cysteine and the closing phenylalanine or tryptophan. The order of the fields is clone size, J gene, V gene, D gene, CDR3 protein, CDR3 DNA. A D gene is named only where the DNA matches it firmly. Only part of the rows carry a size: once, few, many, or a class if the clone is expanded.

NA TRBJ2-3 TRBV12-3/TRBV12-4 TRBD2 CASSFSSGKDTQYF TGTGCCAGCAGTTTTTCTAGCGGGAAGGATACGCAGTATTTT
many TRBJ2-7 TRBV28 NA CASNRRDGDYEQYF TGTGCCAGCAACCGCCGGGACGGCGACTACGAGCAGTACTTC
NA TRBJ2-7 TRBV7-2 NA CASSSNPNYEQYF TGTGCCAGCAGCTCGAACCCCAACTACGAGCAGTACTTC
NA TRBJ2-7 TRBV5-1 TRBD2 CASSLVLAGNTGELYF TGCGCCAGCAGCTTGGTTCTAGCGGGGAACACCGGGGAGCTGTACTTC
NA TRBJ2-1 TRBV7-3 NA CASSLTGFNEQFF TGTGCCAGCAGCTTAACAGGGTTCAATGAGCAGTTCTTC
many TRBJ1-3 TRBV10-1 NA CASSDFSSGNTIYF TGCGCCAGCTCCGACTTTAGCTCTGGAAACACCATATATTTT
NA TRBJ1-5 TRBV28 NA CASSPQGSQPQHF TGTGCCAGCAGTCCCCAGGGAAGTCAGCCCCAGCATTTT
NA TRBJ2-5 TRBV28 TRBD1 CASRPSRTGGEETQYF TGTGCCAGCAGACCCTCCCGGACAGGGGGCGAAGAGACCCAGTACTTC
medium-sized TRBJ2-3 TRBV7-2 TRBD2 CASSSNPAGGTDTQYF TGTGCCAGCAGCTCGAACCCGGCGGGAGGCACAGATACGCAGTATTTT
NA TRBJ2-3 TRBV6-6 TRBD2 CASSQPGTSDSSTDTQYF TGTGCCAGCAGCCAACCCGGGACTAGCGACTCTAGCACAGATACGCAGTATTTT
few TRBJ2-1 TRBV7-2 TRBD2 CASSLGTSGNEQFF TGTGCCAGCAGCCTGGGGACTAGCGGCAATGAGCAGTTCTTC
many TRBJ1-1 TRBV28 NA CASSPPSEMNTEAFF TGTGCCAGCAGCCCCCCCTCCGAGATGAACACTGAAGCTTTCTTT
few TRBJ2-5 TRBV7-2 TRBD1 CASSLALGQSRKETQYF TGTGCCAGCAGCTTAGCTTTGGGACAGTCGCGAAAAGAGACCCAGTACTTC
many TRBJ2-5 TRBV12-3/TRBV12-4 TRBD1 CASGTDKETQYF TGTGCCAGCGGGACAGACAAAGAGACCCAGTACTTC
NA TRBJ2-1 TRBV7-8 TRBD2 CASSLGGSDGRAIETQFF TGTGCCAGCAGCTTAGGTGGGTCGGACGGGAGGGCCATAGAGACCCAGTTCTTC
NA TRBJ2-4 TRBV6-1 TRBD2 CASRTSSYNEQYF TGTGCCAGCAGGACTAGCTCCTACAATGAGCAGTACTTC
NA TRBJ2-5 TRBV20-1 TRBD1 CSASSTGWDDEQYF TGCAGTGCCTCCTCGACAGGGTGGGACGATGAGCAGTACTTC
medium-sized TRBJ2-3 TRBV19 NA CASSKDGAFNPQGRGDLQYF TGTGCCAGTAGTAAAGACGGAGCCTTCAATCCCCAGGGGAGGGGTGATCTGCAGTATTTT
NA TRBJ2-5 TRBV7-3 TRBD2 CASRTTSVQETQYF TGTGCCAGCAGGACAACTAGCGTTCAAGAGACCCAGTACTTC
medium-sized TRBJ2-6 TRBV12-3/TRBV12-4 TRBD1 CASSLGGGPRSGANVLTF TGTGCCAGCAGTTTAGGAGGGGGCCCTAGGTCTGGGGCCAACGTCCTGACTTTC
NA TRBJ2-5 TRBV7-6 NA CASSLGTEGRETQYF TGTGCCAGCAGCTTAGGGACAGAGGGGCGGGAGACCCAGTACTTC
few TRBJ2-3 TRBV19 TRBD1 CASSIGTGRRDTQYF TGTGCCAGTAGTATCGGGACAGGGCGCAGGGATACGCAGTATTTT
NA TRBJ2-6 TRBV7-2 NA CASSLVSGANVLTF TGTGCCAGCAGCTTAGTTTCCGGGGCCAACGTCCTGACTTTC
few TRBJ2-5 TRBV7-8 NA CASSFRENQETQYF TGTGCCAGCAGCTTCCGGGAAAACCAAGAGACCCAGTACTTC
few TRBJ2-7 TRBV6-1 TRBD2 CASSGAGGIYEQYF TGTGCCAGCAGTGGGGCGGGGGGCATCTACGAGCAGTACTTC
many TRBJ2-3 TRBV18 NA CASQGVRGNQDTQYF TGTGCCAGCCAGGGAGTCCGGGGAAATCAAGATACGCAGTATTTT
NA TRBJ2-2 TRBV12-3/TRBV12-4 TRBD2 CASSLGVAGTGELFF TGTGCCAGCAGTTTGGGGGTAGCGGGCACCGGGGAGCTGTTTTTT
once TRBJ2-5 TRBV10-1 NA CASSDINQETQYF TGCGCCAGCAGTGACATTAACCAAGAGACCCAGTACTTC
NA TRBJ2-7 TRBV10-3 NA CAISEGTEQYF TGTGCCATCAGTGAGGGGACGGAGCAGTACTTC
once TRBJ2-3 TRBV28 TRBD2 CASSLWGTSGSLTDTQYF TGTGCCAGCAGTTTATGGGGGACTAGCGGGAGTTTAACAGATACGCAGTATTTT
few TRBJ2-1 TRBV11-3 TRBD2 CASNSGGMDEQFF TGTGCCAGCAACTCGGGGGGAATGGATGAGCAGTTCTTC
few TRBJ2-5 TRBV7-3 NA CASSLAGLLGETQYF TGTGCCAGCAGCTTAGCGGGCCTTCTTGGAGAGACCCAGTACTTC
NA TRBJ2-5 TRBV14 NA CASSQGGLLETQYF TGTGCCAGCAGCCAAGGTGGGCTGCTTGAGACCCAGTACTTC
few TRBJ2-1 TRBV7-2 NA CASSLHTGTNEQFF TGTGCCAGCAGCTTACATACCGGGACAAATGAGCAGTTCTTC
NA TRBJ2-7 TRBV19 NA CASSIAARQLIHYEQYF TGTGCCAGTAGTATAGCGGCGCGGCAGTTAATACACTACGAGCAGTACTTC
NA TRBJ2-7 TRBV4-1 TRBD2 CASSRANSGRESYEQYF TGTGCCAGCAGCCGAGCCAATAGCGGGAGGGAATCCTACGAGCAGTACTTC
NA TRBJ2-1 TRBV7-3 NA CASSSSASSYNEQFF TGTGCCAGCAGCTCTAGCGCCTCATCCTACAATGAGCAGTTCTTC
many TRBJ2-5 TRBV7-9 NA CASSYPDGTRDQYF TGTGCCAGCAGCTACCCGGACGGGACGAGAGACCAGTACTTC
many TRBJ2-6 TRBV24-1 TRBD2 CATSEGLAGGWANVLTF TGTGCCACCAGTGAAGGACTAGCGGGGGGGTGGGCCAACGTCCTGACTTTC
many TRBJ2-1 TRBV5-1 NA CASSLAGEIGGNEQFF TGCGCCAGCAGCTTGGCCGGAGAGATAGGGGGCAATGAGCAGTTCTTC
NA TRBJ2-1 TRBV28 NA CASSFQVNNEQFF TGTGCCAGCAGTTTTCAAGTAAACAATGAGCAGTTCTTC
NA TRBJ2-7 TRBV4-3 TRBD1 CASSPKRRDRVYEQYF TGCGCCAGCAGCCCGAAGCGCCGCGACAGGGTCTACGAGCAGTACTTC
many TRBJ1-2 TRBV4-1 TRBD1 CASSQDPGQGILGYTF TGCGCCAGCAGCCAAGACCCGGGACAGGGTATACTGGGCTACACCTTC
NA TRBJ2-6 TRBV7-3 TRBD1 CASSFDRAVLTF TGTGCCAGCAGCTTCGACAGGGCCGTCCTGACTTTC
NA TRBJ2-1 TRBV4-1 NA CASSQENNEQFF TGCGCCAGCAGCCAAGAAAACAATGAGCAGTTCTTC
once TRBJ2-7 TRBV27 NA CASSPGLYEQYF TGTGCCAGCAGTCCCGGCCTTTACGAGCAGTACTTC
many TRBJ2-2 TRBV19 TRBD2 CASAGVNTGELFF TGTGCCAGTGCGGGAGTTAACACCGGGGAGCTGTTTTTT
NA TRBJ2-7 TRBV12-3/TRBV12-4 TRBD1 CASSLRTGRREQYF TGTGCCAGCAGTTTAAGGACAGGGAGACGCGAGCAGTACTTC
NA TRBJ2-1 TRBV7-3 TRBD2 CASSITGGSNEQFF TGTGCCAGCAGCATTACCGGCGGGAGCAATGAGCAGTTCTTC
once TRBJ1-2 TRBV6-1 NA CASSSGANYGYTF TGTGCCAGCAGTTCGGGTGCTAACTATGGCTACACCTTC
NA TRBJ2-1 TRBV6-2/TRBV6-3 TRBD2 CTSTPRAGGTGELYF TGTACCAGCACCCCTAGGGCGGGAGGTACCGGGGAGCTGTACTTC
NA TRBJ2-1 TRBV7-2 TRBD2 CASSLRGGHEQFF TGTGCCAGCAGCTTAAGGGGAGGGCATGAGCAGTTCTTC
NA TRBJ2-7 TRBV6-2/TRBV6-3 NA CASSYGQASTSLHF TGTGCCAGCAGTTACGGGCAGGCGAGTACTTCCCTGCACTTC
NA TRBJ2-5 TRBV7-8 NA CASSFNGQLQETQYF TGTGCCAGCAGCTTTAACGGACAGCTTCAAGAGACCCAGTACTTC
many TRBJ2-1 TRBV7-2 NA CASSHTWGNEQFF TGTGCCAGCAGCCATACGTGGGGGAATGAGCAGTTCTTC